This T cell receptor beta chain appears in the sequencing data of a study of blood T cell repertoires in COVID-19. Study at large: Italy, Spain and the United States were the sources of the convalescent and acute COVID-19 samples. T cells, B-cell-depleted T cells, or PBMCs supplied cDNA or gDNA.

Authors' processing steps: Amplification from reference gene primers served as the basis for estimated nucleated cell counts. Profiled with immunoSEQ multiplex PCR; TCRdb holds only in-frame clones, not every one. Clonal size and the V and J genes are those of that table, whereas D and trimming came from the DNA. This table has hundreds of thousands of clones, approximately 90% appearing once. The sample was PBMCs or T cells enriched from blood (not recorded which). This TCR was recovered from a man aged 25-40 years who had recovered from COVID-19.

The CDR3 DNA is TGTGCCAGCAGCTTAATTGGGACAGGGGGCTTCCGAGCCAAAAACATTCAGTACTTC. This encodes CASSLIGTGGFRAKNIQYF. This rearrangement joins TRBV7-8 to TRBJ2-4; TRBD1 aligns across 12 bases. This CDR3 region has 19 residues. Germline V gene sequence: CDR1 SGHVS, CDR2 FQNEAQ. V was clipped by 2 bases and J by 0 bases; unmatched bases: 8.